Presented here are 19 T cell receptor beta chains from one specimen sequenced in a study of STAT3 mutations in large granular lymphocyte leukemia. General observations from the study: Every T-cell large granular lymphocyte leukemia patient had at least one immunodominant TCR beta clonotype.

These receptors have no identified antigens. Assay: immunoSEQ multiplex PCR; the TCRdb copy retains only in-frame clones and omits some. The table records about 9,300 clones, around 87% of them present only once. Material for sequencing was peripheral blood mononuclear cells. Source of these receptors: a man at least 80 years old with T-cell large granular lymphocyte leukemia. Some clones in this sample may be carry-over from other donors' samples.

This clone was observed a handful of times. This chain joins TRBV2 and TRBJ1-2, with D perhaps TRBD1 (5 bases). The CDR3 length is 13 residues. Germline V gene lookup returns CDR1 SNHLY and CDR2 FYNNEI. Trimming removed 7 bases at V and 7 bases at J, with 16 bases between. CDR3 sequence: CASTGREAAGYTF. The CDR3 DNA is TGTGCCAGCACAGGCAGGGAGGCTGCTGGCTACACCTTC. Using reference TRBV2 and TRBJ1-2 for the parts outside the CDR3, the full variable domain is EPEVTQTPSHQVTQMGQEVILRCVPISNHLYFYWYRQILGQKVEFLVSFYNNEISEKSEIFDDQFSVERPDGSNFTLKIRSTKLEDSAMYFCASTGREAAGYTFGSGTRLTVV.

The V gene is TRBV5-1, the J gene TRBJ2-7; D may be TRBD2 (5 bases). This CDR3 contains 15 residues. CDR1 is SGHRS and CDR2 is YFSETQ in the germline V gene. Trimming removed 4 bases from V and 3 bases from J, with 17 bases in between. The CDR3 spells CASSPGLGSFYEQYF. The CDR3 DNA reads as TGCGCCAGCAGCCCTGGCCTAGGGAGTTTCTACGAGCAGTACTTC.

The chain joins TRBV7-3 to TRBJ2-7; 9 bases match TRBD1. The length of the CDR3 is 13 residues. With 2 bases clipped from V and 7 bases from J, the junction kept 3 bases outside the gene matches. Germline V gene sequence: CDR1 SGHTA, CDR2 FQGTGA. CDR3 sequence reads: CASSLGTGSEQYF. The CDR3, as DNA: TGTGCCAGCAGCTTAGGGACAGGGAGTGAGCAGTACTTC.

V and J are TRBV30 and TRBJ1-2; D is ambiguous. Looked up from germline, CDR1 is GTSNPN and CDR2 is SVGIG (reference sequence). The CDR3 contains 12 residues. Between the trimmed V and J ends, which lost 3 bases and 7 bases, there was a span of 12 bases. The CDR3 reads CAWRAVLGGYTF. CDR3 coding DNA: TGTGCCTGGAGGGCGGTCTTGGGTGGCTACACCTTC.

The rearrangement links TRBV6-6 to TRBJ1-5; 9 positions match TRBD1. The CDR3 has 12 residues. The germline gives CDR1 MNHNY, CDR2 SVGAGI (reference sequence). V shed 9 bases, J shed 5 bases, and the junction held 2 bases outside the gene matches. CDR3 coding DNA: TGTGCCAGTTGGACAGGGGATCAGCCCCAGCATTTT. As protein: CASWTGDQPQHF.

The chain carries TRBV30 and TRBJ1-6, with D possibly TRBD1 on 5 matching bases. Trimming took 3 bases from V and 2 from J, leaving 11 bases between them. The germline V gene has CDR1 GTSNPN and CDR2 SVGIG (reference sequence). The CDR3 has 15 residues. The CDR3, as DNA: TGTGCCTGGAGAAGAAGGGGCGCCTATAATTCACCCCTCCACTTT. This sequence encodes CAWRRRGAYNSPLHF.

This sequence joins TRBV29-1 and TRBJ2-5; D gene uncertain. The ends were cut back, 4 bases at V and 2 bases at J, with 8 bases in the middle. Per the germline V gene, CDR1 is SQVTM and CDR2 is ANQGSEA. CDR3 length: 12 amino acids. CDR3 in DNA: TGCAGCGTTGTTGGCAGACAAGAGACCCAGTACTTC. Protein sequence: CSVVGRQETQYF. Filled out from reference TRBV29-1 and TRBJ2-5, the complete variable domain reads SAVISQKPSRDICQRGTSLTIQCQVDSQVTMMFWYRQQPGQSLTLIATANQGSEATYESGFVIDKFPISRPNLTFSTLTVSNMSPEDSSIYLCSVVGRQETQYFGPGTRLLVL.

This chain links TRBV5-1 with TRBJ2-3; 8 bases agree with TRBD2. The CDR3 runs 16 residues. J was trimmed by 0 bases and V by 0 bases; bases with no gene match: 3. CDR1 and CDR2 (germline): SGHRS, YFSETQ. This CDR3 reads CASSLGLARSTDTQYF. The CDR3 DNA sequence: TGCGCCAGCAGCTTGGGACTAGCGAGAAGCACAGATACGCAGTATTTT.

The V gene is TRBV28, the J gene TRBJ2-7; 8 bases are shared with TRBD1. CDR3 length equals 14 residues. V dropped 6 bases and J dropped 6; count of bases not matched to a gene: 10. Germline V gene lookup returns CDR1 MDHEN and CDR2 SYDVKM. The CDR3 nucleotides are TGTGCCAGCAGACCGAACAGGGGGTCGGCCGAGCAGTACTTC. It yields the protein CASRPNRGSAEQYF.

The V call is TRBV6-5, the J call TRBJ1-2, with TRBD1 as a possible D gene (5 bases). The CDR3 runs 13 residues. CDR1 and CDR2 (germline): MNHEY, SVGAGI. Deletions cut 5 bases from V and 8 bases from J, with 15 bases between. CDR3 sequence: CASSPRGLGGYTF. CDR3 in DNA: TGTGCCAGCAGTCCGCGGGGACTTGGGGGCTACACCTTC.

The chain combines TRBV27 with TRBJ2-7; 7 nucleotides align to TRBD1. CDR3 length: 15 residues. The germline gives CDR1 MNHEY, CDR2 SMNVEV (reference sequence). After removal of 6 bases from V and 2 bases from J, the junction contained 10 bases not matched to a gene. The CDR3 DNA is TGTGCCAGCAGCAGTCGGGCAGGGGGAACCTACGAGCAGTACTTC. Protein sequence: CASSSRAGGTYEQYF.

J is TRBJ1-5 and V is TRBV6-6; D might be TRBD1 (5 bases). The length of the CDR3 is 16 residues. The germline V gene has CDR1 MNHNY and CDR2 SVGAGI (reference sequence). The V end was cut by 2 bases, the J end by 5 bases, with 16 bases between. CDR3 region: CASSYGQGGFDQPQHF. CDR3 in DNA: TGTGCCAGCAGTTACGGCCAGGGAGGGTTCGATCAGCCCCAGCATTTT.

The J gene is TRBJ2-1, the V gene TRBV18; 7 bases are a match to TRBD1. Germline CDR1 KGHSH, CDR2 LQKENI. With 6 bases clipped from V and 3 bases from J, the junction kept 8 bases outside the gene matches. The CDR3 extends over 15 amino acids. The CDR3 is CASSLPGQSYNEQFF. The CDR3 bases are TGTGCCAGCTCGCTCCCGGGACAGAGCTACAATGAGCAGTTCTTC.

The chain couples TRBV29-1 to TRBJ2-1; D gene ambiguous. The CDR3 consists of 11 residues. Germline assignment: CDR1 SQVTM and CDR2 ANQGSEA. V was trimmed by 3 bases and J by 6 bases, leaving 6 bases between them. CDR3 nucleotides: TGCAGCGTTGAGGTTGTCAATGAGCAGTTCTTC. Translation: CSVEVVNEQFF.

The chain recombines TRBV5-6 with TRBJ1-2, with 8 bases matching TRBD1. The CDR3 is made up of 15 amino acids. CDR1 is SGHDT and CDR2 is YYEEEE in the germline V gene. The V segment lost 5 bases and the J segment 4 bases; nucleotides outside the gene matches: 10. Here the CDR3 reads CASSAGTGQGYGYTF. The CDR3 DNA sequence: TGTGCCAGCAGTGCGGGGACAGGCCAGGGCTATGGCTACACCTTC.

The rearrangement links TRBV10-3 to TRBJ2-1, with D perhaps TRBD2 (6 bases). The V gene's germline CDR1 is ENHRY and CDR2 SYGVKD. This CDR3 has 15 residues. The V and J ends lost 3 bases and 6 bases respectively, with 15 bases between them. The CDR3 sequence: CAISDGRGVGNEQFF. The CDR3 region has the DNA TGTGCCATCAGTGACGGGCGGGGTGTGGGCAATGAGCAGTTCTTC.

The V call is TRBV5-1, the J call TRBJ1-2, with D tentatively TRBD1 (5 bases). Between the trimmed V and J ends, which lost 0 bases and 8 bases, there was a span of 14 bases. Germline-derived CDR1 and CDR2 are SGHRS and YFSETQ. The CDR3 length is 14 residues. This chain's CDR3 is CASSLGPQGRGYTF. As DNA, the CDR3 is TGCGCCAGCAGCTTGGGACCGCAGGGACGGGGCTACACCTTC.

The chain recombines TRBV7-2 with TRBJ2-7, with D tentatively TRBD2 (7 bases). V lost 4 bases to trimming and J lost 5 bases, with 15 bases between them. The CDR3 spans 14 residues. CDR1 SGHTA and CDR2 FQGNSA come from the germline V gene. The chain's CDR3 is CASSSLAGADEQYF. The CDR3 region has the DNA TGTGCCAGCAGCTCGCTGGCGGGGGCCGACGAGCAGTACTTC.

The V and J genes are TRBV6-5 and TRBJ1-2; D is uncertain. The length of the CDR3 is 13 residues. Trimming pared 2 bases from V and 5 bases from J, leaving 9 bases between. Germline loops: CDR1 MNHEY, CDR2 SVGAGI. The CDR3 nucleotides are TGTGCCAGCAGTTACGCCCAAAGATATGGCTACACCTTC. Protein product: CASSYAQRYGYTF.